Detailed here is one TCR beta chain. Its antigen remains unknown. MiXCR was run by TCRdb on the RT-PCR reads, yielding one entry per CDR3 protein. Of just over 300,000 distinct CDR3 sequences listed, 21% were seen once; the top ten hold about 10%. The data were obtained in a study of response to subunit inactivated influenza vaccine. Findings and limits, study-wide: Every seasonal influenza vaccination brings in few new T cells, the authors suggested.

Germline CDR1 and CDR2: ENHRY and SYGVKD. The CDR3 totals 13 residues. The V end lost 10 bases, the J end lost 7 bases, and 14 bases lay between the germline ends. The receptor's source is a man aged 50-75 years who received an inactivated influenza vaccine. This sequence joins TRBV10-3 and TRBJ1-6; tentatively, D is TRBD1 (6 bases). Here the sequenced sample was PBMCs from blood, taken around 22 months after vaccination. In nucleotides, the CDR3 is TGTGCCACCCGTAGGGGGGAAAATTCACCCCTCCACTTT. Amino acid sequence: CATRRGENSPLHF.